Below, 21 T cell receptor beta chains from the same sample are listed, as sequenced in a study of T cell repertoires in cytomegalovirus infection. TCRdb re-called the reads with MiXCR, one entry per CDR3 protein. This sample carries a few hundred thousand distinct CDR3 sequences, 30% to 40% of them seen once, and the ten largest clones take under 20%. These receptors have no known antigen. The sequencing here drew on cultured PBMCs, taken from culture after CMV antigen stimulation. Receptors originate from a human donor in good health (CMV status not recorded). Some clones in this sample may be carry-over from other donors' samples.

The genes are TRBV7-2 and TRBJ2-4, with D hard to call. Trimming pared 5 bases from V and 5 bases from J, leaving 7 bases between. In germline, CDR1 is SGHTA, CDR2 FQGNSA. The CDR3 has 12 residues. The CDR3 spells CASSRRENIQYF. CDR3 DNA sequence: TGTGCCAGCAGCCGACGAGAAAACATTCAGTACTTC.

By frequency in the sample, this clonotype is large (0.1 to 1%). The CDR3 nucleotides are TGTGCCAGCAGCCCCGGTGCTAGCGGGCCCTATGAGCAGTTCTTC. This encodes CASSPGASGPYEQFF. V is TRBV13 and J is TRBJ2-1; 8 bases are a match to TRBD2. The CDR3 is made up of 15 amino acids. Germline CDR1 PRHDT, CDR2 FYEKMQ (reference sequence). The J segment lost 8 bases and the V segment lost 5 bases, leaving 11 bases of the junction unmatched. Filled out from reference TRBV13 and TRBJ2-1, the complete variable domain reads AAGVIQSPRHLIKEKRETATLKCYPIPRHDTVYWYQQGPGQDPQFLISFYEKMQSDKGSIPDRFSAQQFSDYHSELNMSSLELGDSALYFCASSPGASGPYEQFFGPGTRLTVL.

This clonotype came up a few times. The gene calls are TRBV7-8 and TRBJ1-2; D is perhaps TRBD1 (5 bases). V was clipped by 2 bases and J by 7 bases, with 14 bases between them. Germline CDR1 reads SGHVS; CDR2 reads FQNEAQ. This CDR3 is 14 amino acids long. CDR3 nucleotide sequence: TGTGCCAGCAGCTTAAATCCAGGGTGGGCTGGCTACACCTTC. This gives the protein CASSLNPGWAGYTF.

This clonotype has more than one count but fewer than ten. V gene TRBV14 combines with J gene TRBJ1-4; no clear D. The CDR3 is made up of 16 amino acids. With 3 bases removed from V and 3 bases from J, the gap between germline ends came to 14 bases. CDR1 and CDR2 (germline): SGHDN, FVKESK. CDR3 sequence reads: CASSQGLVGSNEKLFF. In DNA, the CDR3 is TGTGCCAGCAGCCAGGGCCTAGTGGGTTCTAATGAAAAACTGTTTTTT.

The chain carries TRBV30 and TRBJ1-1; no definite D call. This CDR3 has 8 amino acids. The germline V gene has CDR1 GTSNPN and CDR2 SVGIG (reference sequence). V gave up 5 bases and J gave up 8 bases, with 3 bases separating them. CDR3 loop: CAWQEAFF. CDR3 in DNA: TGTGCCTGGCAGGAAGCTTTCTTT.

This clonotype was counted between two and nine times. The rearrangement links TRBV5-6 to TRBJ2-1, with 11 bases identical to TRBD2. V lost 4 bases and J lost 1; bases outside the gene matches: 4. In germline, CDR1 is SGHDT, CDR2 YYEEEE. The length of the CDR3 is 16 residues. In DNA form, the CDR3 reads TGTGCCAGCAGCCTGGGACTAGCGGTTTCCTACAATGAGCAGTTCTTC. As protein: CASSLGLAVSYNEQFF.

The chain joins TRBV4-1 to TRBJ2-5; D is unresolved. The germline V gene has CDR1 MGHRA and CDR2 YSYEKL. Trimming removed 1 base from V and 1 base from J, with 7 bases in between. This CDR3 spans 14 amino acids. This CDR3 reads CASSQVPAQETQYF. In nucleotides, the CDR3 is TGCGCCAGCAGCCAAGTACCAGCCCAAGAGACCCAGTACTTC.

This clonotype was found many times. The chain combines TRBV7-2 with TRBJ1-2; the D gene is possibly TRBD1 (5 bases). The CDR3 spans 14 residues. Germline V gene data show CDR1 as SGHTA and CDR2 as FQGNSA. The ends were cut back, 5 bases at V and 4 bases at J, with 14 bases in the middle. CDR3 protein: CASSILQASYGYTF. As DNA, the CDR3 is TGTGCCAGCAGCATTCTACAGGCTTCCTATGGCTACACCTTC. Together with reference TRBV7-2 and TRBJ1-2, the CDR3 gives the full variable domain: GAGVSQSPSNKVTEKGKDVELRCDPISGHTALYWYRQSLGQGLEFLIYFQGNSAPDKSGLPSDRFSAERTGGSVSTLTIQRTQQEDSAVYLCASSILQASYGYTFGSGTRLTVV.

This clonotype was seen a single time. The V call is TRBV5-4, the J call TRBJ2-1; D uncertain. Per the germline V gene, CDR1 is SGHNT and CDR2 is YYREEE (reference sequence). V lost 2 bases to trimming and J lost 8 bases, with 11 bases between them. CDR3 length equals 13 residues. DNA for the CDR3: TGTGCCAGCAGCTTCCCGGATACAGATGAGCAGTTCTTC. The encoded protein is CASSFPDTDEQFF.

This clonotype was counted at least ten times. The CDR3, as DNA: TGTGCCAGCAGCTTATATCCAGGTAGTGCTGAGCAGTTCTTC. Translating it yields CASSLYPGSAEQFF. The chain has TRBV7-2 and TRBJ2-1; no reliable D call. The length of the CDR3 is 14 residues. Germline V gives CDR1 SGHTA, CDR2 FQGNSA. V lost 2 bases and J 9 bases, leaving 14 bases between the germline ends.

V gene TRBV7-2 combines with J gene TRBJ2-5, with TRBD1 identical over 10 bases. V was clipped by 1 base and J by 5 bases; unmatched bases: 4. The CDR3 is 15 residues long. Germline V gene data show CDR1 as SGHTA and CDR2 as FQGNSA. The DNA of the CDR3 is TGTGCCAGCAGCTTAGGACAGGGGGCCTGGGAGACCCAGTACTTC. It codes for CASSLGQGAWETQYF.

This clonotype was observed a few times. The CDR3 DNA sequence: TGTGCCAGCAGCTACAGGGGCGGGAGTCACACCGGGGAGCTGTTTTTT. Amino acid sequence: CASSYRGGSHTGELFF. V and J are TRBV7-2 and TRBJ2-2; the D call may be TRBD1 or TRBD2 (7 bases each). From germline, CDR1 is SGHTA and CDR2 FQGNSA. This CDR3 region has 16 residues. V was cut by 4 bases and J by 3 bases, with 15 bases left in between.

The CDR3 nucleotides are TGTGCCAGCAGTGAAGGGGACGGGAGATTGGTCACAGATACGCAGTATTTT. Translating it yields CASSEGDGRLVTDTQYF. The chain has TRBV6-1 and TRBJ2-3; possible D gene TRBD2, 6 bases. The CDR3 loop spans 17 amino acids. The germline V and J ends were trimmed by 1 base and 2 bases, with 16 bases remaining between them. Germline V lookup: CDR1 MNHNS, CDR2 SASEGT.

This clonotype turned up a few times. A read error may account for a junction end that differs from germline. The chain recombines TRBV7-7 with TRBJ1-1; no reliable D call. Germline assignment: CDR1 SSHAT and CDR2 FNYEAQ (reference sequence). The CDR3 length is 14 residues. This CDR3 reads CASSLGEGNTEAFF. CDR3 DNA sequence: TGTGCTAGCAGCTTAGGTGAGGGGAACACTGAAGCTTTCTTT.

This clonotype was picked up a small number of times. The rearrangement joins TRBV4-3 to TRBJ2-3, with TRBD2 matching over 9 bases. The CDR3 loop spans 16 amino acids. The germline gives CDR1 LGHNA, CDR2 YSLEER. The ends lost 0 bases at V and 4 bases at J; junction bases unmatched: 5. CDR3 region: CASSQDDAGGPDTQYF. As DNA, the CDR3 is TGCGCCAGCAGCCAAGACGACGCGGGAGGGCCAGATACGCAGTATTTT.

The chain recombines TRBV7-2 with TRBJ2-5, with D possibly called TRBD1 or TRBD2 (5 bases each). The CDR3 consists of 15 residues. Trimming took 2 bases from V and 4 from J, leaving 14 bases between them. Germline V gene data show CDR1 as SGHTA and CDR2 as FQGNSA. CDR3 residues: CASSLWPTRGETQYF. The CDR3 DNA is TGTGCCAGCAGCTTATGGCCAACTAGGGGAGAGACCCAGTACTTC.

In nucleotides, the CDR3 is TGTGCCAGTAGCTGGCAGAGGGCTTCCCTGAAGGATGGCTACACCTTC. This sequence encodes CASSWQRASLKDGYTF. This sequence joins TRBV19 and TRBJ1-2; no clear D gene. Trimming left V 6 bases short and J 6 bases short, with 23 bases between. Germline loops: CDR1 LNHDA, CDR2 SQIVND (reference sequence). The CDR3 has 16 residues.

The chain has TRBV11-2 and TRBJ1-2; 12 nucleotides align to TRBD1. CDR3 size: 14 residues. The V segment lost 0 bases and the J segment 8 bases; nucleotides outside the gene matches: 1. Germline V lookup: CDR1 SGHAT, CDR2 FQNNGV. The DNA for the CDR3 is TGTGCCAGCAGCTTAGAAGGGACAGGGGGCGGCTACACCTTC. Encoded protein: CASSLEGTGGGYTF.

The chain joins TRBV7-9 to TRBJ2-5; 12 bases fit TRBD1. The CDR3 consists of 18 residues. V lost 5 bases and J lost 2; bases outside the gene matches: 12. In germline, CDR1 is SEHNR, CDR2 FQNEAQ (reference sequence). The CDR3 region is CASSPRDRGLGKQETQYF. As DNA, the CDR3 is TGTGCCAGCAGCCCCCGGGACAGGGGGCTCGGGAAACAAGAGACCCAGTACTTC. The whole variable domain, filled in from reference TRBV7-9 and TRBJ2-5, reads DTGVSQNPRHKITKRGQNVTFRCDPISEHNRLYWYRQTLGQGPEFLTYFQNEAQLEKSRLLSDRFSAERPKGSFSTLEIQRTEQGDSAMYLCASSPRDRGLGKQETQYFGPGTRLLVL.

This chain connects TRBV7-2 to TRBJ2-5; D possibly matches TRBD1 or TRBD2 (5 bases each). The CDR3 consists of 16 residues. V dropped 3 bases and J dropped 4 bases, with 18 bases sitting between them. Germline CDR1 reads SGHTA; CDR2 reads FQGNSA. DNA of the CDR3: TGTGCCAGCAGCTTGGGGGTGATGAGAGGTGGAGAGACCCAGTACTTC. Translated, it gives CASSLGVMRGGETQYF.

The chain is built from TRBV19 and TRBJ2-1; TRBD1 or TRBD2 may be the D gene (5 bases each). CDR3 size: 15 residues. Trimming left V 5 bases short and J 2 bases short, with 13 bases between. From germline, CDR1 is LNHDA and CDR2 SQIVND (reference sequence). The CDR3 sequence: CASSLRDETYNEQFF. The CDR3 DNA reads TGTGCCAGTAGTCTCCGGGACGAGACCTACAATGAGCAGTTCTTC.